The present T cell receptor beta chain was sequenced within a study of CD8+CD57+ T cells in acquired aplastic anemia. Broader study findings: Researchers report that about 28 CD8+ CDR3 sequences appeared in both patients and controls.

Patients chosen for sequencing had CD8+CD57+ cells that had expanded, as shown by flow cytometry. The CDR3 is made up of 12 amino acids. Germline V gene sequence: CDR1 DFQATT, CDR2 SNEGSKA (reference sequence). V was shortened by 1 base and J by 5 bases, with 9 bases between the two germline ends. Points on this clonotype: The antigen remains unidentified.

Genomic DNA constituted the template upon which TCR beta VDJ and CDR3 profiling was performed. TCRdb re-derived calls from the reads in MiXCR, one entry per CDR3 protein. The repertoire consists of 150,000 or so distinct CDR3 sequences, with roughly half occurring once and the leading ten covering less than 15%. The clonotype comes from a human donor with aplastic anemia. V usage is TRBV20-1 and J usage is TRBJ2-7, with a tentative D call TRBD1 (5 bases). Input material: sorted CD4+, CD8+, or CD8+CD57+ T cells (not recorded which) from PBMCs. CDR3 nucleotides: TGCAGTGCTAGAGGTCGCAGGGACGAGCAGTACTTC. Translated, it gives CSARGRRDEQYF.